This is a list of T cell receptor beta chains from one sample in a study of blood T cell repertoires in COVID-19. The table came from immunoSEQ multiplex PCR; TCRdb's copy has only in-frame clones and leaves some out. The profile covers around 120,000 clones, with over 80% appearing a single time and approximately 2% taken by the ten largest. The sequencing sample was made of peripheral blood. The receptors come from a man between 65 and 79 years old with acute or convalescent COVID-19. CDR3s include the opening cysteine and the closing phenylalanine or tryptophan. D genes are given only for firm matches. Clone size appears in some rows only: once, few, many, or a class for an expanded clone.

j_call	v_call	clone_size	d_call	cdr3_aa	cdr3_nt
TRBJ1-1	TRBV29-1	once	-	CSVEVGRGEAFF	TGCAGCGTTGAAGTTGGGCGCGGGGAAGCTTTCTTT
TRBJ2-3	TRBV4-1	few	TRBD1	CASSPLTGVRTDTQYF	TGCGCCAGCAGCCCCTTGACAGGGGTGCGGACAGATACGCAGTATTTT
TRBJ1-3	TRBV10-1	-	-	CASSAQDSSGNTIYF	TGCGCCAGCAGTGCACAGGATTCCTCTGGAAACACCATATATTTT
TRBJ2-2	TRBV9	-	TRBD2	CASTTGTSDSNTGELFF	TGTGCCAGCACCACCGGGACTAGCGATTCGAACACCGGGGAGCTGTTTTTT
TRBJ1-6	TRBV5-1	-	-	CASSLGGSYNSPLHF	TGCGCCAGCAGCTTGGGAGGGTCCTATAATTCACCCCTCCACTTT
TRBJ2-3	TRBV6-5	-	TRBD2	CASSQPGLVLNTQYF	TGTGCCAGCAGTCAACCGGGACTAGTCCTTAATACGCAGTATTTT
TRBJ2-5	TRBV5-1	-	TRBD2	CASLELAGETQYF	TGCGCCAGCCTCGAGCTAGCGGGAGAGACCCAGTACTTC
TRBJ2-5	TRBV5-1	-	-	CASSLLGSSNSQETQYF	TGCGCCAGCAGCTTGTTAGGGAGCAGTAATTCCCAAGAGACCCAGTACTTC
TRBJ1-1	TRBV19	-	TRBD1	CASSIQDRGRAFF	TGTGCCAGTAGTATCCAGGACAGGGGGCGAGCTTTCTTT
TRBJ2-5	TRBV9	few	TRBD1	CASSTGTGAETQYF	TGTGCCAGCAGCACCGGGACAGGGGCAGAGACCCAGTACTTC
TRBJ2-3	TRBV12-5	-	-	CASGFGTATQYF	TGTGCTAGTGGTTTCGGGACTGCCACGCAGTATTTT
TRBJ1-5	TRBV6-5	few	-	CASKGASNQPQHF	TGTGCCAGCAAAGGGGCTAGCAATCAGCCCCAGCATTTT
TRBJ1-4	TRBV6-5	-	-	CASRPSHATNEKLFF	TGTGCCAGCAGGCCTTCACATGCAACTAATGAAAAACTGTTTTTT
TRBJ2-3	TRBV14	-	TRBD1	CASSQRGRLDTQYF	TGTGCCAGCAGCCAAAGGGGGCGTTTAGATACGCAGTATTTT
TRBJ2-5	TRBV19	-	-	CASSPRGTYQETQYF	TGTGCCAGTAGCCCCCGAGGGACTTATCAAGAGACCCAGTACTTC
TRBJ1-3	TRBV30	-	TRBD1	CAWGRTGEDGNTIYF	TGTGCCTGGGGTAGGACAGGGGAAGATGGAAACACCATATATTTT
TRBJ1-1	TRBV11-2	-	-	CASSFSGVYTEAFF	TGTGCCAGCAGCTTTAGCGGAGTATACACTGAAGCTTTCTTT
TRBJ2-2	TRBV5-4	-	TRBD1	CASSLRWGQGNTGELFF	TGTGCCAGCAGCTTGCGTTGGGGACAGGGTAACACCGGGGAGCTGTTTTTT
TRBJ2-7	TRBV27	few	-	CASSQGSHYEQYF	TGTGCCAGCAGTCAGGGGAGCCACTACGAGCAGTACTTC
TRBJ1-6	TRBV11-2	-	-	CASSKSPEGGSYNSPLHF	TGTGCCAGCAGCAAGAGCCCGGAAGGAGGCTCCTATAATTCACCCCTCCACTTT
TRBJ2-7	TRBV12-3/TRBV12-4	once	-	CASSSYYEQYF	TGTGCCAGCAGTTCTTACTACGAGCAGTACTTC
TRBJ1-2	TRBV9	-	TRBD1	CASSTGDRDGYTF	TGTGCCAGCAGCACCGGGGACAGGGACGGCTACACCTTC
TRBJ2-1	TRBV19	-	TRBD1	CASRVPGQGNEQFF	TGTGCCAGTCGCGTCCCGGGACAGGGGAATGAGCAGTTCTTC
TRBJ2-7	TRBV6-6	-	TRBD2	CASRGSTSGVSYEQYF	TGTGCCAGCAGGGGGTCGACTAGCGGGGTGTCCTACGAGCAGTACTTC
TRBJ1-4	TRBV28	once	TRBD1	CASSRSGQGFEKLFF	TGTGCCAGCAGCCGTTCGGGACAGGGGTTCGAAAAACTGTTTTTT
TRBJ2-7	TRBV5-1	-	TRBD2	CASSLIGGGPDSYEQYF	TGCGCCAGCAGCTTGATCGGCGGGGGGCCTGACTCCTACGAGCAGTACTTC
TRBJ1-4	TRBV4-1	-	-	CASSQDLPGLNEKLFF	TGCGCCAGCAGCCAAGATTTGCCAGGGTTGAATGAAAAACTGTTTTTT
TRBJ1-6	TRBV4-2	-	-	CASSQDLGQGLRNSPLHF	TGTGCCAGCAGCCAAGATCTTGGCCAGGGATTAAGAAATTCACCCCTCCACTTT
TRBJ2-2	TRBV6-2/TRBV6-3	once	-	CASSFRVTGELFF	TGTGCCAGCAGTTTCAGGGTCACCGGGGAGCTGTTTTTT
TRBJ2-7	TRBV6-5	-	TRBD1	CASSPGQGRSYEQYF	TGTGCCAGCAGTCCTGGACAGGGTAGGTCCTACGAGCAGTACTTC
TRBJ1-1	TRBV10-3	-	-	CAISEQSNTEAFF	TGTGCCATCAGTGAACAGTCGAACACTGAAGCTTTCTTT
TRBJ2-5	TRBV27	-	-	CASRGGGEETQYF	TGTGCCAGCAGGGGAGGGGGGGAAGAGACCCAGTACTTC
TRBJ2-5	TRBV5-6	-	TRBD2	CASSLTTGTRAQETQYF	TGTGCCAGCAGCTTAACCACCGGGACTAGGGCCCAAGAGACCCAGTACTTC
TRBJ1-6	TRBV25-1	-	-	CASKQGNSPLHF	TGTGCCAGCAAACAGGGTAATTCACCCCTCCACTTT
TRBJ1-4	TRBV7-9	-	TRBD1	CASSRQGGEGEKLFF	TGTGCCAGCAGCCGTCAGGGGGGCGAGGGTGAAAAACTGTTTTTT
TRBJ2-1	TRBV6-5	-	-	CASSYSNTIDEQFF	TGTGCCAGCAGTTACTCGAACACAATCGATGAGCAGTTCTTC
TRBJ2-1	TRBV19	-	TRBD1	CASSMRGQNFDEQFF	TGTGCCAGTAGTATGAGGGGACAGAACTTCGATGAGCAGTTCTTC
TRBJ2-6	TRBV3-1/TRBV3-2	few	-	CASSQASSGANVLTF	TGTGCCAGCAGCCAAGCCTCCTCTGGGGCCAACGTCCTGACTTTC
TRBJ2-1	TRBV5-1	-	TRBD1	CASSVAGTGYNEQFF	TGCGCCAGCAGCGTGGCCGGGACAGGGTACAATGAGCAGTTCTTC
TRBJ2-6	TRBV2	-	-	CASRHDSSGANVLTF	TGTGCCAGCAGACACGACAGTTCTGGGGCCAACGTCCTGACTTTC
TRBJ1-3	TRBV27	-	TRBD1	CASSLFPSGGKGGNTIYF	TGTGCCAGCAGTTTATTTCCCTCAGGGGGCAAGGGGGGAAACACCATATATTTT